Detailed here is one TCR beta chain. The CDR3 consists of 14 residues. CDR1 LNHDA and CDR2 SQIVND come from the germline V gene (reference sequence). Trimming removed 5 bases from V and 2 bases from J; junction bases left unmatched: 1. The entry originates in a study of cytomegalovirus exposure and HLA in healthy donors. Primers: 60 Vbeta forward and 13 Jbeta reverse. Here immunoSEQ multiplex PCR was the method, and the copy in TCRdb shows in-frame clones only, minus some. The table has 95,000 to 150,000 clones, 66% seen once. The J gene is TRBJ1-5, the V gene TRBV19, with 9 nucleotides matching TRBD1. Sequenced sample: PBMCs. The clonotype originates from a man aged 18 to 30 in good health and CMV-seronegative. CDR3 bases: TGTGCCAGTAGTTGGACAGGGGGCAATCAGCCCCAGCATTTT. It specifies CASSWTGGNQPQHF. The complete variable domain, with remaining parts taken from reference TRBV19 and TRBJ1-5, reads DGGITQSPKYLFRKEGQNVTLSCEQNLNHDAMYWYRQDPGQGLRLIYYSQIVNDFQKGDIAEGYSVSREKKESFPLTVTSAQKNPTAFYLCASSWTGGNQPQHFGDGTRLSIL.